Listed below are T cell receptor beta chains from one sample, sequenced in a study of blood T cell repertoires in COVID-19. The protocol was immunoSEQ multiplex PCR, while the TCRdb copy is restricted to in-frame clones and leaves out a portion. The sample lists approximately 110,000 clones; around 88% were seen once. The material sequenced was peripheral blood. These TCRs come from a woman aged 45-65 years with active or convalescent COVID-19. The CDR3 runs from the conserved cysteine through the conserved F or W. The D gene is left open where the match is weak. Not all rows give a size; the values are once, few, many and, for expanded clones, a class.

clone_size: -
v_call: TRBV29-1
j_call: TRBJ2-1
d_call: TRBD2
cdr3_aa: CSTVSGTSRRDEQFF
cdr3_nt: TGCAGCACAGTGAGTGGGACTAGCCGGAGGGATGAGCAGTTCTTC

clone_size: -
v_call: TRBV9
j_call: TRBJ1-5
d_call: TRBD1
cdr3_aa: CASSAGTERNQPQHF
cdr3_nt: TGTGCCAGCAGCGCGGGGACAGAAAGAAATCAGCCCCAGCATTTT

clone_size: few
v_call: TRBV30
j_call: TRBJ2-1
d_call: TRBD1
cdr3_aa: CAWNPLPHRGLGNEQFF
cdr3_nt: TGTGCCTGGAATCCCCTCCCCCACAGGGGCCTTGGCAATGAGCAGTTCTTC

clone_size: -
v_call: TRBV18
j_call: TRBJ2-3
d_call: TRBD2
cdr3_aa: CASSPGTSGTDTQYF
cdr3_nt: TGTGCCAGCTCACCCGGGACTAGCGGCACAGATACGCAGTATTTT

clone_size: few
v_call: TRBV9
j_call: TRBJ2-2
d_call: TRBD2
cdr3_aa: CASSVEAAGANTGELFF
cdr3_nt: TGTGCCAGCAGCGTAGAAGCGGCGGGAGCGAACACCGGGGAGCTGTTTTTT

clone_size: -
v_call: TRBV5-5
j_call: TRBJ2-2
d_call: -
cdr3_aa: CASSFEGGRYTGELFF
cdr3_nt: TGTGCCAGCAGCTTCGAGGGGGGGCGGTACACCGGGGAGCTGTTTTTT

clone_size: -
v_call: TRBV18
j_call: TRBJ2-1
d_call: TRBD2
cdr3_aa: CASSPPPPAGVGNEQFF
cdr3_nt: TGTGCCAGCTCACCACCCCCACCGGCGGGAGTGGGCAATGAGCAGTTCTTC

clone_size: -
v_call: TRBV9
j_call: TRBJ2-1
d_call: TRBD2
cdr3_aa: CASSVVAGGWYNEQFF
cdr3_nt: TGTGCCAGCAGCGTAGTAGCGGGAGGATGGTACAATGAGCAGTTCTTC

clone_size: once
v_call: TRBV6-2/TRBV6-3
j_call: TRBJ2-7
d_call: TRBD1
cdr3_aa: CASSYGGTGGYEQYF
cdr3_nt: TGTGCCAGCAGTTACGGTGGGACAGGGGGATACGAGCAGTACTTC

clone_size: -
v_call: TRBV28
j_call: TRBJ2-7
d_call: -
cdr3_aa: CASSLTTSRNEQYF
cdr3_nt: TGTGCCAGCAGTCTTACGACTAGTCGTAACGAGCAGTACTTC

clone_size: -
v_call: TRBV3-1/TRBV3-2
j_call: TRBJ2-1
d_call: TRBD2
cdr3_aa: CASSPVLAAGGNEQFF
cdr3_nt: TGTGCCAGCAGCCCTGTTCTAGCAGCCGGGGGGAATGAGCAGTTCTTC

clone_size: -
v_call: TRBV7-3
j_call: TRBJ2-3
d_call: TRBD2
cdr3_aa: CASSLISGSDTQYF
cdr3_nt: TGTGCCAGCAGCTTAATCAGCGGGAGTGATACGCAGTATTTT

clone_size: -
v_call: TRBV21-1
j_call: TRBJ2-1
d_call: -
cdr3_aa: CASSKGLAGDNEQFF
cdr3_nt: TGTGCCAGCAGCAAAGGGCTAGCGGGAGACAATGAGCAGTTCTTC

clone_size: -
v_call: TRBV5-1
j_call: TRBJ2-5
d_call: -
cdr3_aa: CASSLGSPLRGETQYF
cdr3_nt: TGCGCCAGCAGCTTGGGTTCTCCCCTCCGCGGGGAGACCCAGTACTTC

clone_size: -
v_call: TRBV11-1
j_call: TRBJ2-5
d_call: TRBD1
cdr3_aa: CASSLEGTGETQYF
cdr3_nt: TGTGCCAGCAGCTTAGAAGGGACAGGCGAGACCCAGTACTTC

clone_size: -
v_call: TRBV10-3
j_call: TRBJ2-6
d_call: TRBD2
cdr3_aa: CAISESRASGRASGANVLTF
cdr3_nt: TGTGCCATCAGTGAGTCGAGGGCCAGCGGGAGGGCGTCTGGGGCCAACGTCCTGACTTTC

clone_size: -
v_call: TRBV23-1
j_call: TRBJ2-5
d_call: TRBD1
cdr3_aa: CASIRTGGVQETQYF
cdr3_nt: TGCGCCAGCATAAGGACAGGGGGCGTCCAAGAGACCCAGTACTTC

clone_size: -
v_call: TRBV4-3
j_call: TRBJ2-1
d_call: -
cdr3_aa: CASSQDGGDFPYNEQFF
cdr3_nt: TGCGCCAGCAGCCAAGACGGAGGGGACTTCCCCTACAATGAGCAGTTCTTC

clone_size: -
v_call: TRBV28
j_call: TRBJ2-2
d_call: TRBD2
cdr3_aa: CASTPVAGYTGELFF
cdr3_nt: TGTGCCAGCACCCCAGTAGCGGGGTACACCGGGGAGCTGTTTTTT

clone_size: -
v_call: TRBV11-2
j_call: TRBJ2-1
d_call: -
cdr3_aa: CASSLELAFEQFF
cdr3_nt: TGTGCCAGCAGCCTCGAACTAGCCTTTGAGCAGTTCTTC

clone_size: -
v_call: TRBV4-3
j_call: TRBJ2-3
d_call: -
cdr3_aa: CASSQVAGTDTQYF
cdr3_nt: TGCGCCAGCAGCCAAGTAGCGGGCACAGATACGCAGTATTTT

clone_size: -
v_call: TRBV28
j_call: TRBJ1-2
d_call: TRBD1
cdr3_aa: CASTSPGQGALIDGYTF
cdr3_nt: TGTGCCAGCACAAGCCCGGGACAGGGGGCGCTGATCGATGGCTACACCTTC

clone_size: -
v_call: TRBV5-4
j_call: TRBJ2-7
d_call: TRBD1
cdr3_aa: CASSFPGGREQYF
cdr3_nt: TGTGCCAGCAGCTTCCCAGGGGGCCGGGAGCAGTACTTC

clone_size: -
v_call: TRBV6-6
j_call: TRBJ1-4
d_call: TRBD1
cdr3_aa: CASSYSPGQGVEKLFF
cdr3_nt: TGTGCCAGCAGTTACTCACCCGGACAGGGGGTAGAAAAACTGTTTTTT

clone_size: -
v_call: TRBV19
j_call: TRBJ1-5
d_call: -
cdr3_aa: CASSMGQNSNQPQHF
cdr3_nt: TGTGCCAGTAGTATGGGGCAGAATAGCAATCAGCCCCAGCATTTT

clone_size: -
v_call: TRBV7-2
j_call: TRBJ1-3
d_call: -
cdr3_aa: CASSTYSGNTIYF
cdr3_nt: TGTGCCAGCAGCACGTACAGTGGAAACACCATATATTTT

clone_size: -
v_call: TRBV6-2/TRBV6-3
j_call: TRBJ1-2
d_call: -
cdr3_aa: CASSYRELGYTF
cdr3_nt: TGTGCCAGCAGTTACAGGGAGCTTGGCTACACCTTC

clone_size: -
v_call: TRBV7-2
j_call: TRBJ2-7
d_call: TRBD1
cdr3_aa: CASSSSGQGAGEQYF
cdr3_nt: TGTGCCAGCAGTTCCTCGGGACAGGGGGCGGGCGAGCAGTACTTC

clone_size: -
v_call: TRBV28
j_call: TRBJ2-7
d_call: -
cdr3_aa: CASSLRGEQYF
cdr3_nt: TGTGCCAGCAGTCTGCGGGGCGAGCAGTACTTC

clone_size: once
v_call: TRBV7-8
j_call: TRBJ2-7
d_call: TRBD2
cdr3_aa: CASRGLAGGEQYF
cdr3_nt: TGTGCCAGCAGGGGACTAGCGGGAGGCGAGCAGTACTTC

clone_size: -
v_call: TRBV29-1
j_call: TRBJ2-5
d_call: TRBD2
cdr3_aa: CSGGRAQETQYF
cdr3_nt: TGCAGCGGCGGGAGGGCCCAAGAGACCCAGTACTTC

clone_size: few
v_call: TRBV19
j_call: TRBJ1-3
d_call: -
cdr3_aa: CASRGAVYSTNTIYF
cdr3_nt: TGTGCCAGTAGGGGAGCGGTCTACAGCACAAACACCATATATTTT

clone_size: -
v_call: TRBV28
j_call: TRBJ2-2
d_call: TRBD2
cdr3_aa: CASSPGLAGEAGELFF
cdr3_nt: TGTGCCAGCAGTCCGGGACTAGCGGGAGAGGCCGGGGAGCTGTTTTTT

clone_size: -
v_call: TRBV25-1
j_call: TRBJ1-1
d_call: -
cdr3_aa: CASSEGGNTEAFF
cdr3_nt: TGTGCCAGCAGTGAAGGCGGGAACACTGAAGCTTTCTTT

clone_size: -
v_call: TRBV9
j_call: TRBJ2-3
d_call: TRBD1
cdr3_aa: CASSAGQTHTDTQYF
cdr3_nt: TGTGCCAGCAGCGCGGGACAGACTCACACAGATACGCAGTATTTT

clone_size: -
v_call: TRBV5-6
j_call: TRBJ2-7
d_call: TRBD2
cdr3_aa: CASSSTSGNYEQYF
cdr3_nt: TGTGCCAGCAGCTCGACTAGCGGGAACTACGAGCAGTACTTC

clone_size: once
v_call: TRBV28
j_call: TRBJ1-1
d_call: -
cdr3_aa: CASSLRPGAGDTEAFF
cdr3_nt: TGTGCCAGCAGTTTAAGGCCCGGGGCAGGGGACACTGAAGCTTTCTTT

clone_size: -
v_call: TRBV28
j_call: TRBJ1-5
d_call: -
cdr3_aa: CASSPFFRPQHF
cdr3_nt: TGTGCCAGCAGTCCCTTCTTCAGGCCCCAGCATTTT

clone_size: -
v_call: TRBV7-2
j_call: TRBJ2-5
d_call: TRBD2
cdr3_aa: CASRRTSGRGFLETQYF
cdr3_nt: TGTGCCAGCAGACGGACTAGCGGGAGAGGGTTTTTGGAGACCCAGTACTTC

clone_size: -
v_call: TRBV4-3
j_call: TRBJ2-7
d_call: -
cdr3_aa: CASSQDSSYEQYF
cdr3_nt: TGCGCCAGCAGCCAAGATTCTTCGTACGAGCAGTACTTC

clone_size: -
v_call: TRBV5-3
j_call: TRBJ2-3
d_call: TRBD2
cdr3_aa: CARSRLHGLAGFRPLTDTQYF
cdr3_nt: TGTGCCAGAAGCCGCCTTCACGGACTAGCGGGTTTTCGTCCCCTCACAGATACGCAGTATTTT

clone_size: -
v_call: TRBV30
j_call: TRBJ2-5
d_call: -
cdr3_aa: CAWSSDFQETQYF
cdr3_nt: TGTGCCTGGAGTAGTGACTTCCAAGAGACCCAGTACTTC

clone_size: -
v_call: TRBV28
j_call: TRBJ2-1
d_call: TRBD1
cdr3_aa: CASSRDRSSYNEQFF
cdr3_nt: TGTGCCAGCAGTCGGGACAGAAGCTCCTACAATGAGCAGTTCTTC

clone_size: many
v_call: TRBV27
j_call: TRBJ2-2
d_call: -
cdr3_aa: CASSKREGVGELFF
cdr3_nt: TGTGCCAGCAGTAAGAGGGAGGGGGTCGGGGAGCTGTTTTTT

clone_size: -
v_call: TRBV7-2
j_call: TRBJ2-2
d_call: -
cdr3_aa: CASSFDSTGELFF
cdr3_nt: TGTGCCAGCAGCTTCGACAGTACCGGGGAGCTGTTTTTT

clone_size: -
v_call: TRBV28
j_call: TRBJ2-7
d_call: TRBD2
cdr3_aa: CASVLAGVGYEQYF
cdr3_nt: TGTGCCAGCGTACTAGCGGGAGTAGGCTACGAGCAGTACTTC

clone_size: -
v_call: TRBV5-1
j_call: TRBJ2-1
d_call: -
cdr3_aa: CASIPGNSYNEQFF
cdr3_nt: TGCGCCAGCATACCGGGGAACTCCTACAATGAGCAGTTCTTC

clone_size: -
v_call: TRBV28
j_call: TRBJ2-7
d_call: TRBD1
cdr3_aa: CASSRGTGGTYEQYF
cdr3_nt: TGTGCCAGCAGCCGCGGGACAGGGGGGACCTACGAGCAGTACTTC

clone_size: -
v_call: TRBV28
j_call: TRBJ1-6
d_call: -
cdr3_aa: CASSPLGQGKAAYNSPLHF
cdr3_nt: TGTGCCAGCAGTCCCCTCGGGCAGGGGAAGGCCGCCTATAATTCACCCCTCCACTTT

clone_size: once
v_call: TRBV24-1
j_call: TRBJ1-2
d_call: TRBD1
cdr3_aa: CATGGQGGYTF
cdr3_nt: TGTGCCACCGGCGGACAGGGCGGCTACACCTTC

clone_size: -
v_call: TRBV15
j_call: TRBJ2-3
d_call: -
cdr3_aa: CATSRDPRQVTQYF
cdr3_nt: TGTGCCACCAGCAGAGATCCTAGACAGGTTACGCAGTATTTT

clone_size: -
v_call: TRBV11-2
j_call: TRBJ2-3
d_call: -
cdr3_aa: CASSLEVGGDTQYF
cdr3_nt: TGTGCCAGCAGCTTAGAAGTGGGGGGAGATACGCAGTATTTT

clone_size: -
v_call: TRBV29-1
j_call: TRBJ2-1
d_call: -
cdr3_aa: CSPLRSPYNEQFF
cdr3_nt: TGCAGCCCCCTTCGGAGCCCCTACAATGAGCAGTTCTTC

clone_size: -
v_call: TRBV3-1/TRBV3-2
j_call: TRBJ2-1
d_call: TRBD2
cdr3_aa: CASSRGLAGEDWLYNEQFF
cdr3_nt: TGTGCCAGCAGCCGAGGACTAGCGGGAGAGGATTGGCTGTACAATGAGCAGTTCTTC

clone_size: -
v_call: TRBV7-2
j_call: TRBJ2-7
d_call: -
cdr3_aa: CASSTRDWSFEQYF
cdr3_nt: TGTGCCAGCAGCACCCGGGACTGGTCCTTCGAGCAGTACTTC

clone_size: -
v_call: TRBV7-9
j_call: TRBJ1-3
d_call: TRBD1
cdr3_aa: CASSLQGAQPSGNTIYF
cdr3_nt: TGTGCCAGCAGCCTACAGGGGGCGCAACCAAGTGGAAACACCATATATTTT

clone_size: -
v_call: TRBV27
j_call: TRBJ2-7
d_call: TRBD2
cdr3_aa: CASSKIAGAPYEQYF
cdr3_nt: TGTGCCAGCAGTAAAATAGCGGGAGCCCCCTACGAGCAGTACTTC

clone_size: -
v_call: TRBV7-3
j_call: TRBJ2-1
d_call: TRBD1
cdr3_aa: CASSPRDSQLNEQFF
cdr3_nt: TGTGCCAGCAGCCCCCGGGACAGCCAACTCAATGAGCAGTTCTTC

clone_size: -
v_call: TRBV1
j_call: TRBJ1-4
d_call: -
cdr3_aa: CTSSHTGGEKLFF
cdr3_nt: TGCACCAGCAGTCACACAGGAGGGGAAAAACTGTTTTTT